This T cell receptor beta chain comes out of a study of identifying expanded T cells in peripheral blood. Findings of the study overall: Differentially abundant clones: roughly 1.2 between replicates, 15 to 17 at around 15 days, less than 20 at four.

Data came from immunoSEQ multiplex PCR; TCRdb stores just in-frame clones and leaves some out. The repertoire holds some 91,000 clones, with around 89% as singletons. Concerning this clone: What it binds is not known.

The CDR3 has 14 amino acids. Trimming shortened V by 4 bases and J by 2 bases, and 6 bases separated the two germline ends. CDR1 and CDR2 (germline): MNHEY, SVGAGI. The rearrangement links TRBV6-5 to TRBJ2-6; no clear D. The specimen was blood. The TCR originated in a person aged 18 to 75 in good health. CDR3: CASSFQTGANVLTF. The CDR3 bases are TGTGCCAGCAGTTTCCAGACTGGGGCCAACGTCCTGACTTTC.